A single sample gave rise to the 14 T cell receptor beta chains below, sequenced in a study of blood T cell repertoires in COVID-19. Assay used: immunoSEQ multiplex PCR; TCRdb lists only in-frame clones, some missing. The sample includes approximately 320,000 clones, roughly nine tenths seen only once; the top ten take around 10%. The sequenced material came from peripheral blood. The source of these receptors is a woman aged 30 to 39 with COVID-19, enrolled during active disease.

J is TRBJ1-5 and V is TRBV6-5; 9 bases match TRBD1. V lost 6 bases and J lost 3; bases outside the gene matches: 6. The CDR3 is 15 residues long. Germline values: CDR1 MNHEY, CDR2 SVGAGI. The CDR3 region is CASRTGTGSNQPQHF. CDR3 sequence (DNA): TGTGCCAGCAGAACCGGGACAGGGTCCAATCAGCCCCAGCATTTT.

The gene calls are TRBV3-1 (or the pseudogene TRBV3-2) and TRBJ2-7; 7 nucleotides line up with TRBD2. V was pared by 1 base and J by 2 bases, with 2 bases of the junction left unmatched. The CDR3 has 14 residues. Germline V gene sequence: CDR1 LGHDT, CDR2 YNNKEL (reference sequence). The CDR3 DNA reads as TGTGCCAGCAGCCAAGGACGGGGGGCCTACGAGCAGTACTTC. Translation: CASSQGRGAYEQYF.

This clone was detected once. The chain recombines TRBV7-2 with TRBJ2-5; 7 bases match TRBD1. V lost 10 bases and J lost 5; bases outside the gene matches: 13. The CDR3 loop spans 14 amino acids. CDR1 and CDR2 (germline): SGHTA, FQGNSA. The CDR3 is CATSFDRAYETQYF. CDR3 in DNA: TGTGCCACCTCCTTCGACAGGGCTTACGAGACCCAGTACTTC.

CDR3 nucleotide sequence: TGCGCCAGCAGTGATTCCGCAGGGGGCCACACTGAAGCTTTCTTT. Protein sequence: CASSDSAGGHTEAFF. J is TRBJ1-1 and V is TRBV10-1; 8 bases agree with TRBD1. Trimming at V came to 3 bases and at J to 3 bases, leaving 6 bases not matched to a gene. Germline V CDR1 and CDR2: WNHNN, SYGVQD (reference sequence). The CDR3 extends over 15 amino acids.

V gene TRBV5-1 combines with J gene TRBJ2-1, with D unclear. Germline V lookup: CDR1 SGHRS, CDR2 YFSETQ. The CDR3 has 12 residues. V was cut by 3 bases and J by 13 bases, with 14 bases left in between. The CDR3 region is CASSSPSSRQFF. The CDR3 DNA is TGCGCCAGCAGCTCTCCCTCCTCTAGACAGTTCTTC. Complete variable domain (other parts from reference TRBV5-1 and TRBJ2-1): KAGVTQTPRYLIKTRGQQVTLSCSPISGHRSVSWYQQTPGQGLQFLFEYFSETQRNKGNFPGRFSGRQFSNSRSEMNVSTLELGDSALYLCASSSPSSRQFFGPGTRLTVL.

The chain joins TRBV5-1 to TRBJ2-6; D unclear. The CDR3 spans 15 residues. The V gene lost 2 bases and the J gene lost 4 bases, with 10 bases spanning the gap. Germline-derived CDR1 and CDR2 are SGHRS and YFSETQ. The CDR3 DNA reads TGCGCCAGCAGCTTCCCCGATCAGGGGGCCAACGTCCTGACTTTC. It is translated as CASSFPDQGANVLTF. Based on the CDR3 plus reference TRBV5-1 and TRBJ2-6, the full variable domain is KAGVTQTPRYLIKTRGQQVTLSCSPISGHRSVSWYQQTPGQGLQFLFEYFSETQRNKGNFPGRFSGRQFSNSRSEMNVSTLELGDSALYLCASSFPDQGANVLTFGAGSRLTVL.

The chain carries TRBV27 and TRBJ2-7, with TRBD1 as a possible D gene (5 bases). The V and J ends lost 5 bases and 3 bases respectively, with 11 bases between them. The CDR3 sequence is 13 residues long. The germline gives CDR1 MNHEY, CDR2 SMNVEV (reference sequence). The CDR3 spells CASSTRQNYEQYF. CDR3 coding DNA: TGTGCCAGCAGTACCCGACAGAACTACGAGCAGTACTTC.

The chain recombines TRBV6-1 with TRBJ1-4; 8 bases are shared with TRBD1. The germline V gene encodes CDR1 MNHNS and CDR2 SASEGT. CDR3 size: 16 residues. V shed 4 bases and J 7 bases; nucleotides not matched to a gene: 11. For the CDR3, the DNA is TGTGCCAGCAGTGGGTATCCGGGACAGGTCGTTGAAAAACTGTTTTTT. Translated: CASSGYPGQVVEKLFF.

As DNA, the CDR3 is TGTGCCAGTAGTAACCCCGGGACAGGGTGGGGCAATCAGCCCCAGCATTTT. Encoded protein: CASSNPGTGWGNQPQHF. The gene calls are TRBV19 and TRBJ1-5; 9 positions agree with TRBD1. V lost 4 bases, J lost 2 bases, and 9 bases stayed unmatched. The length of the CDR3 is 17 residues. CDR1 is LNHDA and CDR2 is SQIVND in the germline V gene (reference sequence).

The rearrangement joins TRBV7-2 to TRBJ1-5; D unresolved. Trimming took off 4 bases at V and 2 bases at J, with 6 bases between the two ends. The length of the CDR3 is 13 residues. Germline lookup yields CDR1 SGHTA and CDR2 FQGNSA. The CDR3 loop is CASSSRGNQPQHF. The CDR3 region has the DNA TGTGCCAGCAGCTCCCGGGGCAATCAGCCCCAGCATTTT.

The genes are TRBV7-9 and TRBJ1-1; TRBD1 agrees at 7 bases. Trimming removed 3 bases from V and 4 bases from J; junction bases left unmatched: 8. Per the germline V gene, CDR1 is SEHNR and CDR2 is FQNEAQ (reference sequence). The CDR3 consists of 15 residues. The CDR3 sequence is CASSLARRGPTEAFF. CDR3 coding DNA: TGTGCCAGCAGCTTGGCTAGGAGGGGGCCCACTGAAGCTTTCTTT.

J is TRBJ1-4 and V is TRBV6-4; 10 bases line up with TRBD1. The CDR3 spans 15 residues. The junction had 9 bases not matched to a gene; V was cut back by 6 bases and J by 8 bases. Germline CDR1 is MRHNA and CDR2 is SNTAGT. The CDR3 nucleotides read TGTGCCAGCAGCCGACAGGGGGCGAACCGCGAAAAACTGTTTTTT. Translation: CASSRQGANREKLFF.

V is TRBV19 and J is TRBJ2-7; 11 bases map to TRBD1. The CDR3 has 15 amino acids. J was trimmed by 5 bases and V by 6 bases; bases with no gene match: 9. Germline CDR1 is LNHDA and CDR2 is SQIVND (reference sequence). The CDR3 nucleotides read TGTGCCAGTAGCCTGCCGGGACAGGGGGTCCACGAGCAGTACTTC. Its protein is CASSLPGQGVHEQYF.

V and J are TRBV2 and TRBJ2-5; 7 nucleotides match TRBD1. Germline assignment: CDR1 SNHLY and CDR2 FYNNEI. Trimming took 4 bases from V and 5 from J; bases not matched to a gene: 10. This CDR3 comprises 15 residues. The DNA of the CDR3 is TGTGCCAGCAGTGTTATTAGGGGGCAAGGGGAGACCCAGTACTTC. This encodes CASSVIRGQGETQYF.